The 21 T cell receptor beta chains below were found in one sample sequenced in a study of blood T cell repertoires in COVID-19. Only in-frame clones appear in the TCRdb table, and some are missing; sequencing was by immunoSEQ multiplex PCR. The sample gives under 70,000 clones, about 82% of which show up once; 9.7% is in the top ten. Sequenced material: peripheral blood. The receptor source for this set is a human donor in a cohort sampled during active COVID-19.

This clone came up once. This chain uses TRBV19 with TRBJ2-7; D may be TRBD2 (5 bases). Trimming took 5 bases from V and 3 from J, leaving 20 bases between them. This CDR3 region has 16 residues. CDR1 and CDR2 from the germline V gene are LNHDA and SQIVND (reference sequence). CDR3 sequence reads: CASSLRTAGRGYEQYF. DNA for the CDR3: TGTGCCAGTAGTCTGAGAACTGCGGGTAGAGGCTACGAGCAGTACTTC.

This CDR3 is CSDRKGLAPNEQFF. The CDR3 DNA is TGCAGCGACCGAAAGGGACTAGCTCCGAATGAGCAGTTCTTC. The rearrangement joins TRBV29-1 to TRBJ2-1, with 9 nucleotides matching TRBD2. CDR3 size: 14 residues. Per the germline V gene, CDR1 is SQVTM and CDR2 is ANQGSEA. The V gene end was trimmed by 7 bases and the J gene end by 7 bases; junction bases not matched to a gene: 11.

The V and J genes are TRBV19 and TRBJ2-7; no firm D call. The CDR3 loop spans 15 amino acids. Per germline, CDR1 LNHDA and CDR2 SQIVND (reference sequence). V was shortened by 5 bases and J by 0 bases, with 14 bases between the two germline ends. The DNA for the CDR3 is TGTGCCAGTAGTCCACGCGCCCCCCCCTCCTACGAGCAGTACTTC. Translated: CASSPRAPPSYEQYF.

This clone was detected once. This chain links TRBV29-1 with TRBJ1-3, with no clear D. This CDR3 has 17 residues. V dropped 5 bases and J dropped 1 base, with 21 bases sitting between them. Germline values: CDR1 SQVTM, CDR2 ANQGSEA. The DNA for the CDR3 is TGCAGCGTTAGTACCCGAGGGCACAGCGCTTCTGGAAACACCATATATTTT. This codes for CSVSTRGHSASGNTIYF.

The chain uses TRBV29-1 and TRBJ2-1, with a tentative D call TRBD2 (5 bases). This CDR3 comprises 15 residues. Trimming cost V 8 bases and J 0 bases, with 17 bases left between them. Germline V gene data show CDR1 as SQVTM and CDR2 as ANQGSEA. The CDR3 loop is CSWVGPGSSYNEQFF. The CDR3 DNA reads as TGCAGCTGGGTGGGCCCGGGAAGCTCCTACAATGAGCAGTTCTTC.

The chain carries TRBV5-4 and TRBJ2-3; tentative D call: TRBD2 (6 bases). The length of the CDR3 is 18 residues. Germline CDR1 and CDR2: SGHNT and YYREEE (reference sequence). V was trimmed by 4 bases and J by 0 bases, leaving 21 bases between them. The CDR3 sequence is CASSQRGFGRISTDTQYF. The CDR3 DNA reads as TGTGCCAGCAGCCAGAGGGGCTTCGGGAGAATCAGCACAGATACGCAGTATTTT.

The rearrangement joins TRBV2 to TRBJ1-4; D remains unclear. The CDR3 contains 12 residues. V lost 7 bases to trimming and J lost 4 bases, with 7 bases between them. Germline CDR1 is SNHLY and CDR2 is FYNNEI. CDR3 DNA: TGTGCCAGCATGGGCGATAATGAAAAACTGTTTTTT. It specifies CASMGDNEKLFF.

The chain recombines TRBV29-1 with TRBJ2-5; D is undetermined. The V gene's germline CDR1 is SQVTM and CDR2 ANQGSEA. Trimming cost V 3 bases and J 1 base, with 3 bases left between them. The CDR3 contains 11 residues. The DNA of the CDR3 is TGCAGCGTTGACGTCCAAGAGACCCAGTACTTC. Its translation: CSVDVQETQYF.

The chain recombines TRBV5-4 with TRBJ2-1; TRBD2 aligns across 11 bases. The CDR3 extends over 15 amino acids. Trimming removed 3 bases from V and 4 bases from J; junction bases left unmatched: 3. Germline CDR1 and CDR2: SGHNT and YYREEE (reference sequence). The CDR3 coding sequence is TGTGCCAGCAGCTCTGGGACTAGCGGTTACAATGAGCAGTTCTTC. It translates to CASSSGTSGYNEQFF.

This clone was picked up one time. The genes are TRBV6-6 and TRBJ1-4, with TRBD1 matching 9 bases. The CDR3 is 16 amino acids. CDR1 MNHNY and CDR2 SVGAGI come from the germline V gene (reference sequence). The trim removed 2 bases at V and 4 bases at J, leaving 5 bases unmatched. The CDR3 sequence is CASSYRGQGVNEKLFF. In DNA, the CDR3 is TGTGCCAGCAGTTACCGGGGACAGGGTGTTAATGAAAAACTGTTTTTT.

The rearrangement joins TRBV3-1 (or the pseudogene TRBV3-2) to TRBJ1-2; the match to TRBD1 covers 9 bases. CDR3 length: 13 amino acids. Germline CDR1 is LGHDT and CDR2 is YNNKEL (reference sequence). Trimming took 4 bases from V and 7 from J; bases not matched to a gene: 4. CDR3 bases: TGTGCCAGCAGCCTCGGGACAGGGAGTGGCTACACCTTC. Protein: CASSLGTGSGYTF.

The rearrangement joins TRBV9 to TRBJ2-7; 9 bases align to TRBD1. J lost 5 bases, V lost 0 bases, and 12 bases had no gene match. Germline V gives CDR1 SGDLS, CDR2 YYNGEE. The CDR3 runs to 17 residues. The CDR3 DNA reads as TGTGCCAGCAGCGTAGCCCTTCCGGGACAGGGTATCGACGAGCAGTACTTC. As protein: CASSVALPGQGIDEQYF.

V and J are TRBV10-3 and TRBJ2-7, with TRBD2 matching 7 bases. The length of the CDR3 is 15 residues. V lost 3 bases and J lost 1; bases outside the gene matches: 6. Germline lookup yields CDR1 ENHRY and CDR2 SYGVKD. CDR3 DNA: TGTGCCATCAGTGAATCGGCAGCGGGGTCCTACGAGCAGTACTTC. Translated: CAISESAAGSYEQYF.

In this sample, this clone turned up once. In DNA, the CDR3 is TGTGCCAGCAGACCTATCCGGGACTTGAACACCGGGGAGCTGTTTTTT. As protein: CASRPIRDLNTGELFF. This chain uses TRBV28 with TRBJ2-2, with a tentative D call TRBD2 (6 bases). V was trimmed by 6 bases and J by 1 base, leaving 15 bases between them. Germline V gene lookup returns CDR1 MDHEN and CDR2 SYDVKM. CDR3 length equals 16 residues.

This chain joins TRBV10-3 and TRBJ2-6; D might be TRBD1 (5 bases). CDR3 length: 13 amino acids. Germline values: CDR1 ENHRY, CDR2 SYGVKD. The V and J ends lost 8 bases and 3 bases respectively, with 8 bases between them. As DNA, the CDR3 is TGTGCCATCTCAAGGGGTGGGGCCAACGTCCTGACTTTC. Its protein is CAISRGGANVLTF.

The CDR3 spells CASSYSPGKSPLHF. The DNA for the CDR3 is TGTGCCAGCAGTTACTCTCCAGGGAAATCACCCCTCCACTTT. This chain links TRBV6-6 with TRBJ1-6, with a possible D match to TRBD1 (5 bases). The CDR3 is 14 residues long. CDR1 is MNHNY and CDR2 is SVGAGI in the germline V gene (reference sequence). V lost 0 bases and J 10 bases, leaving 10 bases between the germline ends.

The V call is TRBV12-3 or TRBV12-4, the J call TRBJ1-3; D unclear. Between the trimmed V and J ends, which lost 5 bases and 2 bases, there was a span of 7 bases. CDR3 length: 13 residues. The CDR3, as DNA: TGTGCCAGCAGTCTATACGCTGGAAACACCATATATTTT. Translated, it gives CASSLYAGNTIYF.

This chain links TRBV7-6 with TRBJ1-5; 7 bases are shared with TRBD1. Germline-derived CDR1 and CDR2 are SGHVS and FNYEAQ. The CDR3 consists of 14 residues. The trim removed 2 bases at V and 6 bases at J, leaving 4 bases unmatched. The CDR3 region is CASSLTTGSQPQHF. For the CDR3, the DNA is TGTGCCAGCAGCTTAACGACAGGGAGTCAGCCCCAGCATTTT.

As concerns this clone: An end of the junction differs from the germline gene, which may be a read error. The chain employs TRBV19 and TRBJ1-6; D is uncertain. The CDR3 is 17 residues long. The germline V gene has CDR1 LNHDA and CDR2 SQIVND (reference sequence). As DNA, the CDR3 is TGTGCCAGTAATATAGCCCCAGGTTTGCAATATAATTCACCCCTCCACTTT. As protein: CASNIAPGLQYNSPLHF.

The chain joins TRBV14 to TRBJ2-1, with TRBD2 identical over 16 bases. CDR3 length: 21 amino acids. Germline values: CDR1 SGHDN, CDR2 FVKESK. V trimming: 0 bases; J trimming: 2 bases; junction bases outside the gene matches: 10. CDR3 amino acids: CASSQDRRGTSGRAAYNEQFF. CDR3 in DNA: TGTGCCAGCAGCCAAGATAGGCGTGGGACTAGCGGGAGGGCGGCCTACAATGAGCAGTTCTTC.

The CDR3 loop is CAWRDNPDTQYF. CDR3 bases: TGTGCCTGGAGGGACAACCCAGATACGCAGTATTTT. The rearrangement uses TRBV30 and TRBJ2-3; possible D gene TRBD1, 5 bases. Germline V gene sequence: CDR1 GTSNPN, CDR2 SVGIG (reference sequence). The V end was cut by 3 bases, the J end by 4 bases, with 8 bases between. This CDR3 is 12 amino acids long. Looking up the rest from reference TRBV30 and TRBJ2-3 gives the full variable domain: SQTIHQWPATLVQPVGSPLSLECTVEGTSNPNLYWYRQAAGRGLQLLFYSVGIGQISSEVPQNLSASRPQDRQFILSSKKLLLSDSGFYLCAWRDNPDTQYFGPGTRLTVL.